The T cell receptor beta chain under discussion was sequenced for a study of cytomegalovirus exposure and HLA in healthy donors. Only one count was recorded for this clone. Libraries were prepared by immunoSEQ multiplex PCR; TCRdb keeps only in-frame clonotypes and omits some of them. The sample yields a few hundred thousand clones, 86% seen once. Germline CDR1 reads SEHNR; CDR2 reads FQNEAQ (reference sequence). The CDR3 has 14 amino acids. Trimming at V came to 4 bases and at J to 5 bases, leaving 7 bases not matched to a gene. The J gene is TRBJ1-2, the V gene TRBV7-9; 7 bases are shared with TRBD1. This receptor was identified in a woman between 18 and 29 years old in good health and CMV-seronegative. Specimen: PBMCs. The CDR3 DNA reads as TGTGCCAGCAGCTCGGGACAGCCACCGTATGGCTACACCTTC. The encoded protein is CASSSGQPPYGYTF.